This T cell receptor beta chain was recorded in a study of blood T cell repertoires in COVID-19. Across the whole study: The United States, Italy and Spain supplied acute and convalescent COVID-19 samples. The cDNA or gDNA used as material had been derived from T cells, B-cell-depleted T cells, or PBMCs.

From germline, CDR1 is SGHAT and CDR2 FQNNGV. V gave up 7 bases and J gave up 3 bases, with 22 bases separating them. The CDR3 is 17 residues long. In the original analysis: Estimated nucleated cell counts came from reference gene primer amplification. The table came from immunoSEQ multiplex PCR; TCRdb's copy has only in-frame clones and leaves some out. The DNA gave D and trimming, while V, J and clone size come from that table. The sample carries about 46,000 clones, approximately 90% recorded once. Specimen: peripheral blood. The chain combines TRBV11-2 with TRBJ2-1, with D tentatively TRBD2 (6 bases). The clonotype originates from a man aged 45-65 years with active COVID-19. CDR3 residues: CASTVFAIRRVYNEQFF. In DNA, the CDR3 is TGTGCCAGCACTGTTTTCGCAATCCGGAGGGTCTACAATGAGCAGTTCTTC.